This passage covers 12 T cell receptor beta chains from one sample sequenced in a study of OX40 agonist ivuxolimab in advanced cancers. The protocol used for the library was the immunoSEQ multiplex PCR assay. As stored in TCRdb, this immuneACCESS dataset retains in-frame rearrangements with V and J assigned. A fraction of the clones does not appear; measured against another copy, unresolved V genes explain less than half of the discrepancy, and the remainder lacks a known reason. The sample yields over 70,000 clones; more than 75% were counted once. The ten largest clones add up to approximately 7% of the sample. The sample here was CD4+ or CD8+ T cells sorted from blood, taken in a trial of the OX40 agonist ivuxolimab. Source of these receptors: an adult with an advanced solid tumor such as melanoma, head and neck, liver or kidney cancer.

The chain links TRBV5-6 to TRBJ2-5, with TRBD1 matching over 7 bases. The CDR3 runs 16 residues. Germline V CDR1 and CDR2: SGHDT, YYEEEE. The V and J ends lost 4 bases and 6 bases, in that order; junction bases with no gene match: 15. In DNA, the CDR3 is TGTGCCAGCAGCCAGAATCCGGGACAGCGACTCAAGACCCAGTACTTC. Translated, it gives CASSQNPGQRLKTQYF.

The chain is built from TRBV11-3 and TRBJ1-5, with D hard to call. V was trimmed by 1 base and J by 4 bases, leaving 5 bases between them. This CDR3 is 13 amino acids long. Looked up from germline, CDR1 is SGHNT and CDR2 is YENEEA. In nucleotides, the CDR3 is TGTGCCAGCAGCTTAGGGGCAAATCAGCCCCAGCATTTT. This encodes CASSLGANQPQHF.

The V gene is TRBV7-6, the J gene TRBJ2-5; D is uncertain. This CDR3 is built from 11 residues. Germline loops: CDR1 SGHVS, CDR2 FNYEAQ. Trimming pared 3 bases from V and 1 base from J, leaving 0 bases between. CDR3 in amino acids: CASSFQETQYF. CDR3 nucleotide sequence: TGTGCCAGCAGCTTCCAAGAGACCCAGTACTTC.

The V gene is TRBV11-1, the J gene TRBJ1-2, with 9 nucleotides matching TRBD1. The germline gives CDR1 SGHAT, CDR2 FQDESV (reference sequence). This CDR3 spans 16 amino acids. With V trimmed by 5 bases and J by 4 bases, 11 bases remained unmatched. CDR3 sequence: CASSRAGTGRSYGYTF. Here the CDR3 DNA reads TGTGCCAGCAGCAGAGCCGGGACAGGGAGGTCCTATGGCTACACCTTC. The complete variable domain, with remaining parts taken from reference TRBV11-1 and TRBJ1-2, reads EAEVAQSPRYKITEKSQAVAFWCDPISGHATLYWYRQILGQGPELLVQFQDESVVDDSQLPKDRFSAERLKGVDSTLKIQPAELGDSAMYLCASSRAGTGRSYGYTFGSGTRLTVV.

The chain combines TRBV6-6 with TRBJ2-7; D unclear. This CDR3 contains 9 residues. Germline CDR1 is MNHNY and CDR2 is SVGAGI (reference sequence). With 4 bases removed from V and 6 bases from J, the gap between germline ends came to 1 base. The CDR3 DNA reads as TGTGCCAGCAGTTTCGAGCAGTACTTC. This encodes CASSFEQYF.

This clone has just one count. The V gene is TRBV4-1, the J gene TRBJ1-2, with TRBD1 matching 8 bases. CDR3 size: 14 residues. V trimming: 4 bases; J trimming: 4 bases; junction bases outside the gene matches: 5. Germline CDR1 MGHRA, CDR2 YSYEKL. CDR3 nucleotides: TGCGCCAGCAGCCCATCCCAGGGGGCCTATGGCTACACCTTC. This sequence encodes CASSPSQGAYGYTF.

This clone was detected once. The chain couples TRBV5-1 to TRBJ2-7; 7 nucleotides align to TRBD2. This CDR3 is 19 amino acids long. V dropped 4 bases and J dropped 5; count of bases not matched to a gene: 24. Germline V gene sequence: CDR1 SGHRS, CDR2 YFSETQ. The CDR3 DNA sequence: TGCGCCAGCAGCCTAAACACGGGACTCTCCGGGAGGCGTGCGAACGAGCAGTACTTC. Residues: CASSLNTGLSGRRANEQYF.

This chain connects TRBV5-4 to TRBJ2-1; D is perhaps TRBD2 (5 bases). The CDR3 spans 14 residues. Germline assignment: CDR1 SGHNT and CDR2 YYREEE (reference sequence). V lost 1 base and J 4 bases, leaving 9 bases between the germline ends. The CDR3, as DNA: TGTGCCAGCAGCTTGATAGGCGGGTACAATGAGCAGTTCTTC. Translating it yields CASSLIGGYNEQFF.

CDR3 sequence (DNA): TGTGCCTTACCAAGGGGGGAAAAACTGTTTTTT. Protein: CALPRGEKLFF. This chain uses TRBV11-3 with TRBJ1-4, with D possibly being TRBD1 (6 bases). The CDR3 sequence is 11 residues long. Germline V gene data show CDR1 as SGHNT and CDR2 as YENEEA. The ends were cut back, 11 bases at V and 8 bases at J, with 12 bases in the middle.

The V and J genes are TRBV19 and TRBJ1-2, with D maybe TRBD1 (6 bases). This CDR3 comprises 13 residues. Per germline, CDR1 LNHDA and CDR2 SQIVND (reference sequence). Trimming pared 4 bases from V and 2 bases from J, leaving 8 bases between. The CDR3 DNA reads TGTGCCAGTAGTACAGGGGTGAACTATGGCTACACCTTC. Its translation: CASSTGVNYGYTF.

The CDR3, as DNA: TGTGCCAGCGAGGGACAGGGGCTGGGGAACACTGAAGCTTTCTTT. This sequence encodes CASEGQGLGNTEAFF. The rearrangement uses TRBV6-6 and TRBJ1-1; 10 bases map to TRBD1. Germline V lookup: CDR1 MNHNY, CDR2 SVGAGI (reference sequence). Trimming took 8 bases from V and 1 from J; bases not matched to a gene: 7. The CDR3 spans 15 residues.

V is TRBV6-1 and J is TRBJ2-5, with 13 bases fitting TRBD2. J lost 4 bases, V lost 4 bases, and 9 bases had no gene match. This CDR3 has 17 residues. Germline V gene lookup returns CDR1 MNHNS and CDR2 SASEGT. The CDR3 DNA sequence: TGTGCCAGCAGTGTCGGGACTAGCGGGATTGTCGGAGAGACCCAGTACTTC. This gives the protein CASSVGTSGIVGETQYF.